These 19 T cell receptor beta chains came from one sample sequenced in a study of blood T cells in healthy people across ages. Primers used in a second PCR of about 6 to 11 cycles were a sample-barcoded 5' primer and a J-beta primer mix. TCRdb called the 5' RACE reads again in MiXCR, with one record for every CDR3 protein. The data contain approximately 760,000 distinct CDR3 sequences, roughly 25% of them singletons. The same data also contributed to another study, on T cells of mothers and their children.

Sample: blood. The receptors here all came from a boy between 5 and 17 years old in good health.

This clonotype was detected only a few times. V is TRBV20-1 and J is TRBJ2-5; possibly TRBD1 for D (5 bases). The J call may not be correct, given that the DNA end is closer to TRBJ2-7. Germline CDR1 DFQATT, CDR2 SNEGSKA (reference sequence). The CDR3 length is 13 residues. The CDR3 loop is CSADSSSKNEQYF. The CDR3 DNA reads TGCAGTGCCGACAGCTCGTCCAAAAACGAGCAGTACTTC.

This sequence joins TRBV7-2 and TRBJ1-2; 8 bases line up with TRBD1. The germline gives CDR1 SGHTA, CDR2 FQGNSA. V trimming: 5 bases; J trimming: 2 bases; junction bases outside the gene matches: 10. This CDR3 contains 16 residues. The CDR3 DNA is TGTGCCAGCAGCCCGAGGGTGGCAGGGGGCAACTATGGCTACACCTTC. The encoded protein is CASSPRVAGGNYGYTF.

This clonotype occurred a few times. The genes are TRBV11-2 and TRBJ1-2; no reliable D call. V gave up 0 bases and J gave up 8 bases, with 7 bases separating them. The CDR3 length is 12 residues. CDR1 and CDR2 from the germline V gene are SGHAT and FQNNGV. The CDR3 loop reads CASSLESVGYTF. The CDR3 bases are TGTGCCAGCAGCTTAGAATCGGTCGGCTACACCTTC. Full variable domain (rest looked up from reference TRBV11-2 and TRBJ1-2): EAGVAQSPRYKIIEKRQSVAFWCNPISGHATLYWYQQILGQGPKLLIQFQNNGVVDDSQLPKDRFSAERLKGVDSTLKIQPAKLEDSAVYLCASSLESVGYTFGSGTRLTVV.

The V and J genes are TRBV4-2 and TRBJ1-6; possibly TRBD1 for D (6 bases). The CDR3 has 13 residues. The V gene's germline CDR1 is LGHNA and CDR2 YNFKEQ. V was shortened by 4 bases and J by 11 bases, with 12 bases between the two germline ends. CDR3 loop: CASSPWRGTPLHF. Here the CDR3 DNA reads TGTGCCAGCAGCCCCTGGAGGGGGACACCCCTCCACTTT.

The chain is built from TRBV12-3 or TRBV12-4 and TRBJ2-4; D remains unclear. V lost 3 bases, J lost 2 bases, and 11 bases lay in between. This CDR3 contains 15 residues. The CDR3 loop reads CASSLWGSTKNIQYF. For the CDR3, the DNA is TGTGCCAGCAGTTTGTGGGGTTCGACCAAAAACATTCAGTACTTC.

The chain joins TRBV3-1 to TRBJ2-5, with D maybe TRBD1 (6 bases). The V gene's germline CDR1 is LGHDT and CDR2 YNNKEL (reference sequence). V lost 3 bases, J lost 0 bases, and 11 bases lay in between. This CDR3 has 15 residues. DNA of the CDR3: TGTGCCAGCAGCCACTCCGGGACACACCAAGAGACCCAGTACTTC. Translating it yields CASSHSGTHQETQYF.

This clonotype was detected only a few times. The rearrangement uses TRBV28 and TRBJ2-1, with D possibly called TRBD1 or TRBD2 (5 bases each). V was cut by 7 bases and J by 7 bases, with 17 bases left in between. The CDR3 covers 14 residues. Germline values: CDR1 MDHEN, CDR2 SYDVKM. The CDR3 bases are TGTGCCAGCACTCCCCCCGGGGCGGTGAATGAGCAGTTCTTC. Translated: CASTPPGAVNEQFF.

This clonotype was counted a few times. V usage is TRBV2 and J usage is TRBJ1-3; D not resolved. The CDR3 runs 15 residues. CDR1 is SNHLY and CDR2 is FYNNEI in the germline V gene. V was clipped by 4 bases and J by 0 bases, with 10 bases between them. The CDR3 nucleotides read TGTGCCAGCAGTGGTTCGAGGAGCTCTGGAAACACCATATATTTT. As protein: CASSGSRSSGNTIYF.

The table lists this clonotype with a few counts. This chain uses TRBV11-3 with TRBJ2-2, with 8 bases matching TRBD2. This CDR3 is built from 16 residues. V dropped 5 bases and J dropped 2; count of bases not matched to a gene: 7. Germline-derived CDR1 and CDR2 are SGHNT and YENEEA. The CDR3 protein is CASSIGLAANTGELFF. As DNA, the CDR3 is TGTGCCAGCAGCATCGGACTAGCCGCTAACACCGGGGAGCTGTTTTTT.

The rearrangement uses TRBV6-1 and TRBJ1-4, with D perhaps matching TRBD1 (6 bases). Trimming took 6 bases from V and 0 from J, leaving 23 bases between them. The germline gives CDR1 MNHNS, CDR2 SASEGT. This CDR3 has 19 amino acids. The CDR3 region has the DNA TGTGCCAGCAGGACGAAGACGGGACAAGGGAAGTCAACTAATGAAAAACTGTTTTTT. Translating gives CASRTKTGQGKSTNEKLFF.

The chain is built from TRBV7-9 and TRBJ2-7; TRBD2 matches 9 bases. V dropped 3 bases and J dropped 4; count of bases not matched to a gene: 4. This CDR3 contains 14 residues. The germline CDR1 and CDR2 sequences are SEHNR and FQNEAQ (reference sequence). CDR3 bases: TGTGCCAGCAGCTTTAAGCGGGAGGCGTACGAGCAGTACTTC. Its protein is CASSFKREAYEQYF. Full variable domain (rest looked up from reference TRBV7-9 and TRBJ2-7): DTGVSQNPRHKITKRGQNVTFRCDPISEHNRLYWYRQTLGQGPEFLTYFQNEAQLEKSRLLSDRFSAERPKGSFSTLEIQRTEQGDSAMYLCASSFKREAYEQYFGPGTRLTVT.

This clonotype was seen more than once but under ten times. V is TRBV20-1 and J is TRBJ2-7; 11 nucleotides line up with TRBD2. The CDR3 totals 16 residues. Per germline, CDR1 DFQATT and CDR2 SNEGSKA (reference sequence). The V segment lost 1 base and the J segment 6 bases; nucleotides outside the gene matches: 11. The CDR3 loop is CSARAHLSGRALEQYF. DNA for the CDR3: TGCAGTGCTAGAGCGCACCTTAGCGGGAGGGCCCTCGAGCAGTACTTC.

This clonotype appeared a few times. The chain couples TRBV6-6 to TRBJ1-2, with TRBD1 matching over 7 bases. The CDR3 is 13 amino acids. Losses at the gene ends were 7 bases for V and 2 bases for J; bases not matched to a gene: 4. The V gene's germline CDR1 is MNHNY and CDR2 SVGAGI (reference sequence). CDR3 in DNA: TGTGCCAGCACCTTGACAGGGAACTATGGCTACACCTTC. Its protein is CASTLTGNYGYTF.

The chain carries TRBV9 and TRBJ1-2; D uncertain. Germline assignment: CDR1 SGDLS and CDR2 YYNGEE. The CDR3 extends over 16 amino acids. V lost 4 bases, J lost 5 bases, and 21 bases lay in between. In DNA, the CDR3 is TGTGCCAGCAGCCTCCACGGGGTCTCGAACCTATATGGCTACACCTTC. This codes for CASSLHGVSNLYGYTF.

This clonotype has just a few counts. The gene calls are TRBV29-1 and TRBJ2-1; 9 nucleotides align to TRBD2. CDR1 and CDR2 (germline): SQVTM, ANQGSEA. V trimming: 1 base; J trimming: 0 bases; junction bases outside the gene matches: 4. The CDR3 runs to 16 residues. The DNA of the CDR3 is TGCAGCGTTGAAGGACTAGCGGACGCCTCCTACAATGAGCAGTTCTTC. This gives the protein CSVEGLADASYNEQFF.

This clonotype has only a few counts. The rearrangement uses TRBV19 and TRBJ2-7; D perhaps matches TRBD1 (6 bases). The V end lost 5 bases, the J end lost 1 base, and 15 bases lay between the germline ends. The V gene's germline CDR1 is LNHDA and CDR2 SQIVND (reference sequence). This CDR3 has 15 amino acids. CDR3 nucleotides: TGTGCCAGTAGTCCACGCGACAGGCCATCCTACGAGCAGTACTTC. Its translation is CASSPRDRPSYEQYF.

The chain carries TRBV27 and TRBJ2-5; D is possibly TRBD2 (6 bases). Per the germline V gene, CDR1 is MNHEY and CDR2 is SMNVEV (reference sequence). V lost 1 base and J 5 bases, leaving 11 bases between the germline ends. The CDR3 totals 14 residues. CDR3 sequence reads: CASSLWGVGETQYF. The CDR3, as DNA: TGTGCCAGCAGTTTATGGGGGGTTGGGGAGACCCAGTACTTC.

The V call is TRBV12-3 or TRBV12-4, the J call TRBJ2-3; D not certain. This CDR3 has 15 residues. V lost 1 base, J lost 0 bases, and 8 bases lay in between. CDR3 nucleotides: TGTGCCAGCAGTTTAGAATCCTTGAGCACAGATACGCAGTATTTT. This translates into CASSLESLSTDTQYF.

This clonotype was seen more than once but under ten times. The gene calls are TRBV13 and TRBJ1-2; TRBD1 matches 7 bases. The CDR3 runs 15 residues. Germline CDR1 reads PRHDT; CDR2 reads FYEKMQ (reference sequence). V was pared by 5 bases and J by 5 bases, with 11 bases of the junction left unmatched. CDR3 nucleotides: TGTGCCAGCAGCCAGGGACAGCCCTCGTCTTATGGCTACACCTTC. Translated, it gives CASSQGQPSSYGYTF.